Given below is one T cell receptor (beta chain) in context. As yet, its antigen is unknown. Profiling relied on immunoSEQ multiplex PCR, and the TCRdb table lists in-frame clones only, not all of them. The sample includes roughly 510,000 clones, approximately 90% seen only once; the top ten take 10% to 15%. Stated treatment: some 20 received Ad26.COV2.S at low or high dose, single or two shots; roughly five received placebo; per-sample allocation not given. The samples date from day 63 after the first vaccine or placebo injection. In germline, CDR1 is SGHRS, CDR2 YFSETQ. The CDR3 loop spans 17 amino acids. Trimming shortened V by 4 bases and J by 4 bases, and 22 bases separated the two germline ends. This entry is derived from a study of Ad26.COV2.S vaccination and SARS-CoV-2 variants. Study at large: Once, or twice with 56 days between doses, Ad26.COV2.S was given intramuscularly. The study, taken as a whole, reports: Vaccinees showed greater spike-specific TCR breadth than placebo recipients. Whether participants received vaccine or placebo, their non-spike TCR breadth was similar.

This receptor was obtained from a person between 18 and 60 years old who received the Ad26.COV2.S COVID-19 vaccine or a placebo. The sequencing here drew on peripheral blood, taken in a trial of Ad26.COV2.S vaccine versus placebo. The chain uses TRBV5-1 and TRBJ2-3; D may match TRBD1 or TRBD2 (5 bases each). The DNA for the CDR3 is TGCGCCAGCAGCCCCTTTTCTCAGGGCCAGAGGGCAGATACGCAGTATTTT. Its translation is CASSPFSQGQRADTQYF.